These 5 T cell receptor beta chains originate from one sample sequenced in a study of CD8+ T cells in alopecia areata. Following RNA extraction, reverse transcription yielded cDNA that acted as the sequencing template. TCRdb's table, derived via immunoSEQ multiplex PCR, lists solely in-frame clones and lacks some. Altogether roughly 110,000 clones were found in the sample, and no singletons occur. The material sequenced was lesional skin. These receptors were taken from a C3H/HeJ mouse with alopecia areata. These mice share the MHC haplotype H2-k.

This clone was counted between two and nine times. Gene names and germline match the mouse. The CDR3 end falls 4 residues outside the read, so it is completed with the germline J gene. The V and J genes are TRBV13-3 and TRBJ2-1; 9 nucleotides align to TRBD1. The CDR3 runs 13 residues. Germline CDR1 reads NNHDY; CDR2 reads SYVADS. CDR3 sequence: CASRSGTGAEQFF. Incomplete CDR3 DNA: TGTGCCAGCAGGTCCGGGACAGGGGCT.

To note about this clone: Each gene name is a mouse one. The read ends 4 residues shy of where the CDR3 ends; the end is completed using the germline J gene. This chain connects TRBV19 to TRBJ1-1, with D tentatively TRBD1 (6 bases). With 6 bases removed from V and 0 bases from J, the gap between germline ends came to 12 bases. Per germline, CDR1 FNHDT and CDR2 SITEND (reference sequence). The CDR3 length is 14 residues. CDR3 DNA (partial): TGTGCCAGCACCTACAGGGCAACAAACACA. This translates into CASTYRATNT. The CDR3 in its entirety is CASTYRATNTEVFF.

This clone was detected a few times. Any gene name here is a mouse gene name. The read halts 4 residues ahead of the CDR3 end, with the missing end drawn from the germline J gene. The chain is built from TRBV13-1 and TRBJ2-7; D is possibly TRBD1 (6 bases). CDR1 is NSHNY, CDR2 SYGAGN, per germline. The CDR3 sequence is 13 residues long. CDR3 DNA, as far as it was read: TGTGCCAGCAGTCCACAGGGAAATTAT. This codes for CASSPQGNY. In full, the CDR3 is CASSPQGNYEQYF.

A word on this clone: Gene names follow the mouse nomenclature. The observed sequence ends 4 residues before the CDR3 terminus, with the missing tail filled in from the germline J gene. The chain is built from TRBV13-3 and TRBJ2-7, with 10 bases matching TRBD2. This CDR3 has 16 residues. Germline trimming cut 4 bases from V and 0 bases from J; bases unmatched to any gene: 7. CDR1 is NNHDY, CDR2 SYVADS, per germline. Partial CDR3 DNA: TGTGCCAGCAGTCCCGGCTGGGGGGGCAGCTCCTAT. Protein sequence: CASSPGWGGSSY. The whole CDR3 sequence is CASSPGWGGSSYEQYF.

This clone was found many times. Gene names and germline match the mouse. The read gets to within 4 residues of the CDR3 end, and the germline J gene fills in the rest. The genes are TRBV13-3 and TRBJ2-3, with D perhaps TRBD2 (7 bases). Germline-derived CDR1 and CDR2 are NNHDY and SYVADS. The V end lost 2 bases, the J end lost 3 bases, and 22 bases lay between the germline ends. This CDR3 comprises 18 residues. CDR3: CASSEPLGGRGRAETLYF. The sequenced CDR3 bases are TGTGCCAGCAGTGAGCCCCTAGGGGGGCGCGGGAGGGCAGAA.